This T cell receptor (beta chain) was observed in a study of blood T cell repertoires in COVID-19. About the research overall: COVID-19 samples collected from the United States, Italy and Spain covered acute and convalescent phases. T cells, B-cell-depleted T cells, or PBMCs supplied cDNA or gDNA.

The CDR3 is made up of 14 amino acids. Looked up from germline, CDR1 is MDHEN and CDR2 is SYDVKM. V was shortened by 2 bases and J by 0 bases, with 7 bases between the two germline ends. The method was immunoSEQ multiplex PCR; TCRdb's version includes in-frame clones alone and lacks a portion of them. Among about 260,000 clones listed, about nine tenths were seen once. What was sequenced was peripheral blood. This rearrangement joins TRBV28 to TRBJ2-5; TRBD1 is a possible D gene (6 bases). The clonotype was recovered from a woman aged 30 to 39 with COVID-19, enrolled during active disease. CDR3 in amino acids: CASSLGDNQETQYF. The CDR3 DNA follows: TGTGCCAGCAGTTTAGGGGACAACCAAGAGACCCAGTACTTC. The full variable domain, completed using reference TRBV28 and TRBJ2-5, is DVKVTQSSRYLVKRTGEKVFLECVQDMDHENMFWYRQDPGLGLRLIYFSYDVKMKEKGDIPEGYSVSREKKERFSLILESASTNQTSMYLCASSLGDNQETQYFGPGTRLLVL.